This TCR beta chain was sequenced for a study of beta chain features in type 1 diabetes. Study results and limitations: People with Type 1 diabetes carried modestly yet significantly shorter TCRB CDR3s in all four CD4+ subsets. Type 1 diabetes patients had VDJ junctions that carried fewer insertions and more deletions.

V shed 5 bases and J 5 bases; nucleotides not matched to a gene: 4. CDR3 length: 13 residues. The germline CDR1 and CDR2 sequences are SGHTA and FQGNSA. Sequencing targeted expressed TCRB transcripts, as all isolated RNA had been reverse transcribed. TCRdb's copy holds only in-frame clones and misses some; the assay was immunoSEQ multiplex PCR. The data hold 500,000 to 650,000 clones, with around 11% observed a single time. Turning to this clone: Its specificity is not known.

Sequencing was done on a sample of naive CD4+ T cells from blood. The chain is built from TRBV7-2 and TRBJ1-2, with 8 bases lining up with TRBD1. This sequence originates from a man aged 25 to 40 with type 1 diabetes. The CDR3 spells CASSRGQGYGYTF. Here the CDR3 DNA reads TGTGCCAGCAGCCGAGGACAGGGTTATGGCTACACCTTC.